The entry below gives a single T cell receptor (beta chain) sequence along with its context. The sample originates from a study of technical replicates of blood from a few donors. This CDR3 contains 15 residues. Germline CDR1 reads SGHAT; CDR2 reads FQDESV (reference sequence). The trim removed 1 base at V and 4 bases at J, leaving 5 bases unmatched. Libraries were prepared by immunoSEQ multiplex PCR; TCRdb keeps only in-frame clonotypes and omits some of them. The sample has tens of thousands of clones, nearly 97% seen once; the top ten hold 0.2% to 0.3%. The chain employs TRBV11-1 and TRBJ1-1, with 8 bases lining up with TRBD1. The sequencing input was T cells isolated from PBMCs. The TCR sequence derives from a human donor in good health. The CDR3 DNA sequence: TGTGCCAGCAGCTTAGGGACAGGGTTGGGCACTGAAGCTTTCTTT. Amino acid sequence: CASSLGTGLGTEAFF.